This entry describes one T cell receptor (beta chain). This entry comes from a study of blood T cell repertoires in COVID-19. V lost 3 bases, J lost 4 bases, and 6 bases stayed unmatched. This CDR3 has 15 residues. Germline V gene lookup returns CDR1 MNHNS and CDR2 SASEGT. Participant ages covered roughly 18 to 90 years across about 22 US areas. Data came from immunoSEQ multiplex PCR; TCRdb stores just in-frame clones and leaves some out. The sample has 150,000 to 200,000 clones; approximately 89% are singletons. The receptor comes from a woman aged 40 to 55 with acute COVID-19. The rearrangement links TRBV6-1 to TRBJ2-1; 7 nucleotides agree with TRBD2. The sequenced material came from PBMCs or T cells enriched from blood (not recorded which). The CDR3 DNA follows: TGTGCCAGCAGTGAGTCTAGCGGATTTTACAATGAGCAGTTCTTC. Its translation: CASSESSGFYNEQFF.